This T cell receptor (beta chain) was sequenced during a study of CD8 T cells in Susac syndrome. General study findings and limits: It was acknowledged by the study that relatively few individuals were included in its TCR sequencing and HLA analysis.

The control participants were healthy donors, and these controls were matched with respect to both age and sex. TEMRA cells underwent FACS enrichment and CD8+ and CD4+ T cells underwent negative isolation. This clonotype was counted once. What it binds is not known. This CDR3 spans 16 amino acids. With V trimmed by 6 bases and J by 8 bases, 13 bases remained unmatched. CDR1 and CDR2 from the germline V gene are MDHEN and SYDVKM. RNA totalling about 0.45 to 1 ug underwent reverse transcription with random hexamers. Across 54 Vbeta and 13 Jbeta, immunoSEQ multiplex PCR amplified TCR beta CDR3. MiXCR was run by TCRdb on the immunoSEQ multiplex PCR reads, yielding one entry per CDR3 protein. The sample carries some 120,000 distinct CDR3 sequences, about 95% recorded once.

V and J are TRBV28 and TRBJ1-2; 12 bases align to TRBD1. This receptor was obtained from a human donor in good health. The sequenced material came from CD4+ T cells from PBMCs. The CDR3 bases are TGTGCCAGCAGCTCTCCGGGACAGGGGGCGCGGGGAGGCTACACCTTC. It yields the protein CASSSPGQGARGGYTF.